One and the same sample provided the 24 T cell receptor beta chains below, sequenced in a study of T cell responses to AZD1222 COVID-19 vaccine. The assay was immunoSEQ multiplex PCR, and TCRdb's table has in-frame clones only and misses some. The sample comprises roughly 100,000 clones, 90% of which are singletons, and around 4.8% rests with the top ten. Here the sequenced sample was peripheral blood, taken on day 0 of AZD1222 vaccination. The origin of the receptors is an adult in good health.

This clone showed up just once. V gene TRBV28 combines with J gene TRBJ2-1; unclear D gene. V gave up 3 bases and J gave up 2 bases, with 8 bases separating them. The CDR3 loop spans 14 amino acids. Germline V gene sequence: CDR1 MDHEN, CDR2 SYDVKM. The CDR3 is CASSFQATYNEQFF. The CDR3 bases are TGTGCCAGCAGTTTTCAGGCGACCTACAATGAGCAGTTCTTC.

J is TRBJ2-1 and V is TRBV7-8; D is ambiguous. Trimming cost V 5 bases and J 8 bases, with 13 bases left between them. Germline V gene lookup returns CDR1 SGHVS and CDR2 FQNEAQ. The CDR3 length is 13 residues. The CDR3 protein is CASSPGVAYEQFF. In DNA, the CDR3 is TGTGCCAGCAGCCCCGGAGTTGCATATGAGCAGTTCTTC.

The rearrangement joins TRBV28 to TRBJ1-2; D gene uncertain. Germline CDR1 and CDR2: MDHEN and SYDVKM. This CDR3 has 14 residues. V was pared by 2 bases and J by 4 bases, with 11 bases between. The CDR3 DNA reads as TGTGCCAGCAGTTTACGAAAAAAACTCTATGGCTACACCTTC. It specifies CASSLRKKLYGYTF.

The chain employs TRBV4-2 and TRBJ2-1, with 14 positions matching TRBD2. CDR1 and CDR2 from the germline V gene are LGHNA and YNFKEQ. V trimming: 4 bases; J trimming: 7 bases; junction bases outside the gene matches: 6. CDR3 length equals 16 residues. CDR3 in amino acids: CASSPGLAGGWNEQFF. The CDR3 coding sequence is TGTGCCAGCAGCCCAGGACTAGCGGGGGGATGGAATGAGCAGTTCTTC.

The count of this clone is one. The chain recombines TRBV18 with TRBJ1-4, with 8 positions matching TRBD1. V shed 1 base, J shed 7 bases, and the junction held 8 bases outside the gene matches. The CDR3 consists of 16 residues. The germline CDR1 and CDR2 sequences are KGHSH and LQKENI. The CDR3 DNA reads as TGTGCCAGCTCACCACTCCCTCCAGGGGGCTTTGAAAAACTGTTTTTT. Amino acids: CASSPLPPGGFEKLFF.

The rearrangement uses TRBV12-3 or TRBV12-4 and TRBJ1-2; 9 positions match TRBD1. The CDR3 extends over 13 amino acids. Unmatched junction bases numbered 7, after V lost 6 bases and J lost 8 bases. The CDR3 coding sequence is TGTGCCAGCAGGGGACAGGGAGGGATCGGCTACACCTTC. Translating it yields CASRGQGGIGYTF.

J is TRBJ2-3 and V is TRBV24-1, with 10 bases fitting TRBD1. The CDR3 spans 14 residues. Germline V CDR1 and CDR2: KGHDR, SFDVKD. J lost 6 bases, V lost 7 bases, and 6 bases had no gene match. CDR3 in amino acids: CATRPGQGQDTQYF. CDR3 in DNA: TGTGCCACCAGACCGGGACAGGGGCAGGATACGCAGTATTTT.

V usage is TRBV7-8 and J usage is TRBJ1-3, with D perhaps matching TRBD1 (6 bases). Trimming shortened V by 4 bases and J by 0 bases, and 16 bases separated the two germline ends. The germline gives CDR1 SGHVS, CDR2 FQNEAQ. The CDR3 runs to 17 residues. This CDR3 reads CASSSDRRSLSGNTIYF. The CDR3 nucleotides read TGTGCCAGCAGCTCGGACAGACGATCCCTCTCTGGAAACACCATATATTTT.

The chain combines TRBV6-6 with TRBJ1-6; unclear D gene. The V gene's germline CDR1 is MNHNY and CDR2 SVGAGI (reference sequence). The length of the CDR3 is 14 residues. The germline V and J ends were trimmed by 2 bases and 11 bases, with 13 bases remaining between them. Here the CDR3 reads CASSYGRTGPPLHF. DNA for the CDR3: TGTGCCAGCAGTTACGGGCGGACTGGCCCACCCCTCCACTTT.

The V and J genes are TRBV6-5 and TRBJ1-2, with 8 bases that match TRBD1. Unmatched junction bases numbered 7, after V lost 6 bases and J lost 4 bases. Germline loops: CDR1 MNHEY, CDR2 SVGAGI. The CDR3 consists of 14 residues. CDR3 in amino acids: CASSRQGYAYGYTF. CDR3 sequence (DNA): TGTGCCAGCAGCCGACAGGGGTACGCCTATGGCTACACCTTC.

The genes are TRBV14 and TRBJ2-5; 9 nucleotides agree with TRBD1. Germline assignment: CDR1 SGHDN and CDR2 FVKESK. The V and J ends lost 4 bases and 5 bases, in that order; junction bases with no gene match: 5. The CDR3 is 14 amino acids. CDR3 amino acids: CASSRTGEGETQYF. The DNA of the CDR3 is TGTGCCAGCAGCCGGACAGGGGAAGGCGAGACCCAGTACTTC.

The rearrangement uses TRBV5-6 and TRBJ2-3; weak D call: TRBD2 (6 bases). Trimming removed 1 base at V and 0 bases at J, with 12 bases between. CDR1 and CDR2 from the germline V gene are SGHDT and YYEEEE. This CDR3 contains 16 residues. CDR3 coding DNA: TGTGCCAGCAGCTTGACCGGCGCGGGGAGCACAGATACGCAGTATTTT. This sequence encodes CASSLTGAGSTDTQYF.

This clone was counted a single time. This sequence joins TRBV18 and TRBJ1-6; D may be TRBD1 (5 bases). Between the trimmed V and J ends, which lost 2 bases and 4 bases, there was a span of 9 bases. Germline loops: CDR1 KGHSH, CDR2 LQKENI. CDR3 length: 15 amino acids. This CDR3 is CASSPEGSYNSPLHF. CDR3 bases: TGTGCCAGCTCACCAGAGGGGTCTTATAATTCACCCCTCCACTTT. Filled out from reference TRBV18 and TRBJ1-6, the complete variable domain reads NAGVMQNPRHLVRRRGQEARLRCSPMKGHSHVYWYRQLPEEGLKFMVYLQKENIIDESGMPKERFSAEFPKEGPSILRIQQVVRGDSAAYFCASSPEGSYNSPLHFGNGTRLTVT.

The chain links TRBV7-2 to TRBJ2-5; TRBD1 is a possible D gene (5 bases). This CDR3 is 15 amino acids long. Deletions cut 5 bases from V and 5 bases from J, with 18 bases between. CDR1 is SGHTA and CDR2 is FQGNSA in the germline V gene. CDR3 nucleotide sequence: TGTGCCAGCAGCCCTACACAACAGGCCCGGGAGACCCAGTACTTC. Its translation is CASSPTQQARETQYF.

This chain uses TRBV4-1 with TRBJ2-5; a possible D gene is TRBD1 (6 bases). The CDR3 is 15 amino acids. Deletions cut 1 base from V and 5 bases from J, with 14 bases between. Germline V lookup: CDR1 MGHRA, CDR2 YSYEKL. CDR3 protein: CASSQVVGAGETQYF. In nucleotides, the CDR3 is TGCGCCAGCAGCCAAGTCGTGGGGGCAGGGGAGACCCAGTACTTC.

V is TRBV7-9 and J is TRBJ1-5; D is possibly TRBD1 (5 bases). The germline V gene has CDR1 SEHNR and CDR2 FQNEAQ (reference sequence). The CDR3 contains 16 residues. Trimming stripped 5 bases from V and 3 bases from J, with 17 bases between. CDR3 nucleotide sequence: TGTGCCAGCAGCCTCGGGACCCCGGGCGTCAATCAGCCCCAGCATTTT. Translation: CASSLGTPGVNQPQHF.

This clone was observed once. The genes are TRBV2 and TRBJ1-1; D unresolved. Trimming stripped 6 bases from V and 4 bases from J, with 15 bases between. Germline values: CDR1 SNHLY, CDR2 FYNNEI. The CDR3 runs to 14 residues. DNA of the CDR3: TGTGCCAGCAGGATAACCGGGAAACTCACTGAAGCTTTCTTT. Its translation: CASRITGKLTEAFF.

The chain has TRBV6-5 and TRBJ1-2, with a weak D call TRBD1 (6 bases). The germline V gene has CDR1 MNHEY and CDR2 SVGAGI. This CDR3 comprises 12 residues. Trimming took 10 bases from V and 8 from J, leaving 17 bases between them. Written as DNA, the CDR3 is TGTGCCACCCGGGACACCGGACGGGGCTACACCTTC. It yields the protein CATRDTGRGYTF.

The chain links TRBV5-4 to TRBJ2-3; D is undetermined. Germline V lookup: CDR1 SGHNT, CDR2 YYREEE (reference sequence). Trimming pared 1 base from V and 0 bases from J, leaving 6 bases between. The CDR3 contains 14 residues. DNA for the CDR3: TGTGCCAGCAGCTTGTGGGGAAGCACAGATACGCAGTATTTT. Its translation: CASSLWGSTDTQYF.

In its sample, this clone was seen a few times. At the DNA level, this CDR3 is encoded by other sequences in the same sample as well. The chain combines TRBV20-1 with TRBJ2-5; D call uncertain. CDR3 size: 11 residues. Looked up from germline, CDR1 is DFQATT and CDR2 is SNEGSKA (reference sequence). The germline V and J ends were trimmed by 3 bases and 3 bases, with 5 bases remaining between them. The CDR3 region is CSASPKETQYF. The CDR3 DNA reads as TGCAGTGCTAGCCCCAAAGAGACCCAGTACTTC.

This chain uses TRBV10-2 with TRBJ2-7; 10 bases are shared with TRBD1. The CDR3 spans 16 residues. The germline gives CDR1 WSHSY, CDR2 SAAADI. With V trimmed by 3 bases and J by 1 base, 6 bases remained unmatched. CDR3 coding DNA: TGCGCCAGCAGTGACCTCAGGACAGGGGGTTCCTACGAGCAGTACTTC. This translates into CASSDLRTGGSYEQYF.

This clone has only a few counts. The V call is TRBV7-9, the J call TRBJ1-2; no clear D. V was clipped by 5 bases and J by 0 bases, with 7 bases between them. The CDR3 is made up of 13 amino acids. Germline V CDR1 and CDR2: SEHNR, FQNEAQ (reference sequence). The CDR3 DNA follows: TGTGCCAGCAGCGAAAACACTAACTATGGCTACACCTTC. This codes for CASSENTNYGYTF.

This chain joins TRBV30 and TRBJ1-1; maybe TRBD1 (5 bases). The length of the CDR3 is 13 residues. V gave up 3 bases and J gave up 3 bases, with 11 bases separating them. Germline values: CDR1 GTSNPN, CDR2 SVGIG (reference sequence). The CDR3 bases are TGTGCCTGGAGGGGGACGTTGGACACTGAAGCTTTCTTT. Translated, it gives CAWRGTLDTEAFF.

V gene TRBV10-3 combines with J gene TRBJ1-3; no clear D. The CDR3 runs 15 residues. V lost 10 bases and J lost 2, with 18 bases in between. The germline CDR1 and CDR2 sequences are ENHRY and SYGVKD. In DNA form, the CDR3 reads TGTGCCACCGTGGCGCTCTACGGAACTGGAAACACCATATATTTT. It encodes CATVALYGTGNTIYF.